A single sample gave rise to the 16 T cell receptor beta chains below, sequenced in a study of beta chain features in type 1 diabetes. General study points: Shortening of TCRB CDR3s, moderate but significant, appeared in all four CD4+ subsets of Type 1 diabetes patients.

The isolated RNA, all of it, was reverse transcribed, so expressed TCRB transcripts were what got sequenced. Here immunoSEQ multiplex PCR was the method, and the copy in TCRdb shows in-frame clones only, minus some. The sample includes around 20,000 clones, roughly 69% of them seen just once. These TCRs' antigens remain unknown. Sample: Tregs from blood. These TCRs come from a man between 18 and 29 years old with type 1 diabetes.

This clone has only one observation. The chain couples TRBV2 to TRBJ2-5, with 7 bases aligning to TRBD2. Trimming at V came to 4 bases and at J to 5 bases, leaving 7 bases not matched to a gene. Germline V gene lookup returns CDR1 SNHLY and CDR2 FYNNEI. CDR3 size: 14 residues. As DNA, the CDR3 is TGTGCCAGCAGTGTTCCAGCGGGGATGGAGACCCAGTACTTC. This translates into CASSVPAGMETQYF.

The chain is built from TRBV7-2 and TRBJ2-3, with 15 nucleotides matching TRBD2. Germline-derived CDR1 and CDR2 are SGHTA and FQGNSA. The CDR3 loop spans 21 amino acids. J gave up 0 bases and V 0 bases, and 10 bases lay outside the gene matches. The CDR3 nucleotides are TGTGCCAGCAGCTTAGCCCCCGGACTAGCGGGGGGGCTGCTTAGCACAGATACGCAGTATTTT. Encoded protein: CASSLAPGLAGGLLSTDTQYF.

The chain carries TRBV7-2 and TRBJ2-6; TRBD1 agrees at 7 bases. This CDR3 spans 15 amino acids. V gave up 6 bases and J gave up 2 bases; unmatched junction bases: 4. In germline, CDR1 is SGHTA, CDR2 FQGNSA. The CDR3 spells CASRETGAGANVLTF. The CDR3 DNA is TGTGCCAGCAGAGAAACAGGGGCTGGGGCCAACGTCCTGACTTTC. The full variable domain, completed using reference TRBV7-2 and TRBJ2-6, is GAGVSQSPSNKVTEKGKDVELRCDPISGHTALYWYRQSLGQGLEFLIYFQGNSAPDKSGLPSDRFSAERTGGSVSTLTIQRTQQEDSAVYLCASRETGAGANVLTFGAGSRLTVL.

This chain connects TRBV28 to TRBJ1-2, with D tentatively TRBD1 (5 bases). V lost 3 bases to trimming and J lost 4 bases, with 15 bases between them. The germline V gene encodes CDR1 MDHEN and CDR2 SYDVKM. The CDR3 has 15 residues. CDR3 in DNA: TGTGCCAGCAGTTTCATGGGGGGAAAGCCCTATGGCTACACCTTC. It yields the protein CASSFMGGKPYGYTF.

In this sample, this clone turned up a few times. The chain employs TRBV6-5 and TRBJ2-1; TRBD2 aligns across 15 bases. This CDR3 has 14 residues. The V gene end was trimmed by 6 bases and the J gene end by 9 bases; junction bases not matched to a gene: 3. CDR1 is MNHEY and CDR2 is SVGAGI in the germline V gene. CDR3: CASRGLAGGSEQFF. CDR3 bases: TGTGCCAGCAGGGGACTAGCGGGGGGCAGTGAGCAGTTCTTC.

The chain uses TRBV7-9 and TRBJ1-2; D is ambiguous. Germline assignment: CDR1 SEHNR and CDR2 FQNEAQ (reference sequence). The V gene lost 5 bases and the J gene lost 2 bases, with 6 bases spanning the gap. The CDR3 sequence is 12 residues long. CDR3 loop: CASSHPNYGYTF. DNA for the CDR3: TGTGCCAGCAGCCATCCAAACTATGGCTACACCTTC. The whole variable domain, remainder taken from reference TRBV7-9 and TRBJ1-2, is DTGVSQNPRHKITKRGQNVTFRCDPISEHNRLYWYRQTLGQGPEFLTYFQNEAQLEKSRLLSDRFSAERPKGSFSTLEIQRTEQGDSAMYLCASSHPNYGYTFGSGTRLTVV.

DNA of the CDR3: TGTGCCAGCAGCTTTGGACTATATAGCTCTGGGGCCAACGTCCTGACTTTC. Translated: CASSFGLYSSGANVLTF. The chain recombines TRBV5-4 with TRBJ2-6, with D perhaps matching TRBD2 (6 bases). The CDR3 has 17 residues. V lost 2 bases and J lost 0, with 12 bases in between. CDR1 SGHNT and CDR2 YYREEE come from the germline V gene (reference sequence).

V gene TRBV29-1 combines with J gene TRBJ2-2; 8 bases agree with TRBD1. The germline V gene encodes CDR1 SQVTM and CDR2 ANQGSEA. There are 14 residues in the CDR3. The J segment lost 5 bases and the V segment lost 4 bases, leaving 6 bases of the junction unmatched. CDR3 DNA sequence: TGCAGCGTTGGGGCCAGGGGGCGGACCGGGGAGCTGTTTTTT. Protein sequence: CSVGARGRTGELFF.

This clone was counted a few times. Other DNA sequences in this sample translate to the same CDR3. The J gene is TRBJ1-4, the V gene TRBV5-6; TRBD1 aligns across 10 bases. With 3 bases clipped from V and 5 bases from J, the junction kept 4 bases outside the gene matches. Germline V lookup: CDR1 SGHDT, CDR2 YYEEEE. The CDR3 runs 15 residues. The chain's CDR3 is CASSSPGQGNEKLFF. The CDR3 nucleotides read TGTGCCAGCAGCTCTCCGGGACAGGGGAATGAAAAACTGTTTTTT.

The chain couples TRBV18 to TRBJ1-2, with D hard to call. The CDR3 has 15 amino acids. V was trimmed by 1 base and J by 6 bases, leaving 15 bases between them. Germline V gene lookup returns CDR1 KGHSH and CDR2 LQKENI. The CDR3 sequence is CASSPLAHYSHGYTF. CDR3 coding DNA: TGTGCCAGCTCACCACTGGCGCACTACTCACATGGCTACACCTTC.

V and J are TRBV20-1 and TRBJ1-1, with TRBD1 as a possible D gene (6 bases). CDR3 length: 11 amino acids. Germline V CDR1 and CDR2: DFQATT, SNEGSKA (reference sequence). Trimming took off 7 bases at V and 4 bases at J, with 10 bases between the two ends. In nucleotides, the CDR3 is TGCAGTGGGACAGTTTCCACTGAAGCTTTCTTT. Translated: CSGTVSTEAFF.

Details on this clone: This same CDR3 is encoded by further DNA sequences in the sample. V usage is TRBV4-1 and J usage is TRBJ2-7, with TRBD2 identical over 8 bases. This CDR3 is 18 amino acids long. J lost 8 bases, V lost 0 bases, and 18 bases had no gene match. Per the germline V gene, CDR1 is MGHRA and CDR2 is YSYEKL. The CDR3 loop reads CASSQDKFSAGGPGKQYF. The CDR3 DNA sequence: TGCGCCAGCAGCCAAGATAAGTTTTCGGCGGGAGGACCTGGGAAGCAGTACTTC.

This clone has only a few counts. V is TRBV10-3 and J is TRBJ1-3, with D perhaps TRBD1 (5 bases). Germline V gene data show CDR1 as ENHRY and CDR2 as SYGVKD. This CDR3 is built from 15 residues. Between the trimmed V and J ends, which lost 1 base and 0 bases, there was a span of 7 bases. CDR3 in amino acids: CAISEFQGSGNTIYF. The CDR3 DNA sequence: TGTGCCATCAGTGAGTTTCAGGGCTCTGGAAACACCATATATTTT.

The chain uses TRBV7-9 and TRBJ2-3; 10 nucleotides line up with TRBD2. The CDR3 extends over 16 amino acids. After removal of 4 bases from V and 2 bases from J, the junction contained 6 bases not matched to a gene. CDR1 is SEHNR, CDR2 FQNEAQ, per germline (reference sequence). DNA for the CDR3: TGTGCCAGCAGCTCTCGGACTAGCGGACCCACAGATACGCAGTATTTT. Residues: CASSSRTSGPTDTQYF.

The chain couples TRBV5-1 to TRBJ2-2; 9 bases map to TRBD1. The junction had 11 bases not matched to a gene; V was cut back by 0 bases and J by 11 bases. This CDR3 is 16 amino acids long. Germline assignment: CDR1 SGHRS and CDR2 YFSETQ. The CDR3: CASSLAMGQGFPELFF. CDR3 nucleotide sequence: TGCGCCAGCAGCTTGGCCATGGGACAGGGATTCCCAGAGCTGTTTTTT. Full variable domain (outside the CDR3, taken from reference TRBV5-1 and TRBJ2-2): KAGVTQTPRYLIKTRGQQVTLSCSPISGHRSVSWYQQTPGQGLQFLFEYFSETQRNKGNFPGRFSGRQFSNSRSEMNVSTLELGDSALYLCASSLAMGQGFPELFFGEGSRLTVL.

The rearrangement links TRBV2 to TRBJ1-5, with D hard to call. Germline values: CDR1 SNHLY, CDR2 FYNNEI. This CDR3 spans 14 amino acids. With 7 bases removed from V and 1 base from J, the gap between germline ends came to 11 bases. The CDR3, as DNA: TGTGCCAGCACGGGGTCCCGGAGCAATCAGCCCCAGCATTTT. Its protein product is CASTGSRSNQPQHF.